The present T cell receptor (beta chain) was sequenced within a study of blood T cell repertoires in COVID-19. The overall study: Acute and convalescent COVID-19 samples came from the United States, Italy and Spain. In each case, the material was cDNA or gDNA derived from T cells, B-cell-depleted T cells, or PBMCs.

In the authors' methods: Researchers report that nucleated cell counts were estimated from reference gene primer amplification. Method: immunoSEQ multiplex PCR; TCRdb's copy keeps in-frame clones and lacks some. The V and J calls and clone size were taken over from that table, and D and trimming were inferred from the DNA. The repertoire includes over 85,000 clones, about 89% of them detected once, and nearly 20% sits in the top ten. The trim removed 5 bases at V and 6 bases at J, leaving 10 bases unmatched. Germline V lookup: CDR1 LNHDA, CDR2 SQIVND (reference sequence). The CDR3 runs to 16 residues.

The sequence came from a human donor in a cohort sampled during active COVID-19. Specimen: peripheral blood. This chain uses TRBV19 with TRBJ2-3; 11 bases align to TRBD2. The CDR3 nucleotides read TGTGCCAGTAGTCCGACTAGCGGGACCATTCTCGATACGCAGTATTTT. This sequence encodes CASSPTSGTILDTQYF.